The next 14 T cell receptor beta chains were all read from a single sample in a study of blood T cell repertoires in COVID-19. Method: immunoSEQ multiplex PCR; TCRdb's copy keeps in-frame clones and lacks some. The table includes a few hundred thousand clones, more than 70% detected once. Sample: peripheral blood. The receptors were gathered from a woman aged 45-60 years with acute or convalescent COVID-19.

This chain joins TRBV5-1 and TRBJ2-3; the match to TRBD1 covers 8 bases. Germline-derived CDR1 and CDR2 are SGHRS and YFSETQ. This CDR3 is 14 amino acids long. The V gene end was trimmed by 0 bases and the J gene end by 6 bases; junction bases not matched to a gene: 3. CDR3: CASSLGQGLDTQYF. The DNA of the CDR3 is TGCGCCAGCAGCTTGGGACAGGGGCTGGATACGCAGTATTTT. Combining the CDR3 with reference TRBV5-1 and TRBJ2-3 gives the whole variable domain KAGVTQTPRYLIKTRGQQVTLSCSPISGHRSVSWYQQTPGQGLQFLFEYFSETQRNKGNFPGRFSGRQFSNSRSEMNVSTLELGDSALYLCASSLGQGLDTQYFGPGTRLTVL.

V and J are TRBV7-8 and TRBJ1-1; D possibly corresponds to TRBD1 (5 bases). The CDR3 extends over 14 amino acids. Trimming stripped 5 bases from V and 5 bases from J, with 15 bases between. Germline V gives CDR1 SGHVS, CDR2 FQNEAQ. The CDR3 is CASSPPRGRTEAFF. In DNA form, the CDR3 reads TGTGCCAGCAGCCCTCCTAGGGGCCGTACTGAAGCTTTCTTT.

The gene calls are TRBV5-8 and TRBJ1-4; TRBD1 matches at 8 bases. Germline CDR1 SGHTS, CDR2 YDEGEE. V shed 3 bases and J 8 bases; nucleotides not matched to a gene: 9. The CDR3 length is 15 residues. DNA of the CDR3: TGTGCCAGCAGCTGGCGGACAGGGCTTTACGAAAAACTGTTTTTT. It yields the protein CASSWRTGLYEKLFF.

The chain recombines TRBV5-4 with TRBJ2-6, with a tentative D call TRBD2 (6 bases). The germline CDR1 and CDR2 sequences are SGHNT and YYREEE (reference sequence). This CDR3 has 15 amino acids. The germline V and J ends were trimmed by 4 bases and 2 bases, with 10 bases remaining between them. The CDR3 sequence is CASSPGGAGANVLTF. The CDR3 nucleotides read TGTGCCAGCAGCCCCGGGGGAGCTGGGGCCAACGTCCTGACTTTC.

V is TRBV11-3 and J is TRBJ2-7, with D possibly TRBD2 on 5 matching bases. Per the germline V gene, CDR1 is SGHNT and CDR2 is YENEEA. V lost 5 bases to trimming and J lost 0 bases, with 5 bases between them. There are 12 residues in the CDR3. CDR3: CASSGGSYEQYV. CDR3 nucleotide sequence: TGTGCCAGCAGCGGAGGCTCCTACGAGCAGTACGTC.

The gene calls are TRBV10-1 and TRBJ1-1, with D unresolved. The CDR3 is made up of 15 amino acids. Per the germline V gene, CDR1 is WNHNN and CDR2 is SYGVQD (reference sequence). Trimming took 6 bases from V and 1 from J, leaving 15 bases between them. For the CDR3, the DNA is TGCGCCAGCAGGGAGGATTTTAACGGGAACACTGAAGCTTTCTTT. It specifies CASREDFNGNTEAFF.

The chain links TRBV9 to TRBJ2-2; 7 bases map to TRBD2. From germline, CDR1 is SGDLS and CDR2 YYNGEE. The CDR3 runs to 15 residues. V lost 5 bases to trimming and J lost 4 bases; unmatched junction nucleotides: 8. The CDR3: CASRELGLPTGELFF. CDR3 nucleotides: TGTGCCAGCAGGGAGTTGGGACTACCCACCGGGGAGCTGTTTTTT.

The chain has TRBV2 and TRBJ1-2; D unclear. The CDR3 is 14 residues long. Trimming shortened V by 9 bases and J by 3 bases, and 17 bases separated the two germline ends. Germline assignment: CDR1 SNHLY and CDR2 FYNNEI. CDR3 sequence: CASAMTPRDYGYTF. Here the CDR3 DNA reads TGTGCCAGTGCTATGACCCCTCGGGACTATGGCTACACCTTC.

This clone has just a few counts. The rearrangement links TRBV7-2 to TRBJ1-3; D remains unclear. Per the germline V gene, CDR1 is SGHTA and CDR2 is FQGNSA. V was trimmed by 1 base and J by 0 bases, leaving 13 bases between them. This CDR3 is 17 amino acids long. As DNA, the CDR3 is TGTGCCAGCAGCTTAGATGGGCTCCCGAGCTCTGGAAACACCATATATTTT. It codes for CASSLDGLPSSGNTIYF.

The V gene is TRBV19, the J gene TRBJ2-5, with TRBD2 as a possible D gene (5 bases). CDR3 length: 13 residues. Germline V gene sequence: CDR1 LNHDA, CDR2 SQIVND (reference sequence). The V end was cut by 5 bases, the J end by 2 bases, with 9 bases between. CDR3 in DNA: TGTGCCAGTAGTCCCGGGATACAAGAGACCCAGTACTTC. Its protein product is CASSPGIQETQYF.

The chain is built from TRBV19 and TRBJ1-1; 8 nucleotides align to TRBD1. The V gene's germline CDR1 is LNHDA and CDR2 SQIVND (reference sequence). V lost 6 bases, J lost 0 bases, and 9 bases stayed unmatched. This CDR3 spans 16 amino acids. CDR3 sequence reads: CASSPWQGAVNTEAFF. The CDR3 nucleotides are TGTGCCAGTAGCCCTTGGCAGGGGGCTGTGAACACTGAAGCTTTCTTT.

Turning to this clone: The sample holds other DNA sequences that translate to the same CDR3. V and J are TRBV6-5 and TRBJ1-1; unclear D gene. The CDR3 totals 13 residues. Germline lookup yields CDR1 MNHEY and CDR2 SVGAGI. V was pared by 0 bases and J by 4 bases, with 6 bases between. The CDR3 region is CASSYSEGTEAFF. CDR3 DNA: TGTGCCAGCAGTTACTCCGAGGGCACTGAAGCTTTCTTT.

The count of this clone is one. The CDR3 sequence is CASSLGRDRLPYEQYF. CDR3 nucleotide sequence: TGTGCCAGCAGCTTAGGGAGGGACAGGCTCCCCTACGAGCAGTACTTC. The J gene is TRBJ2-7, the V gene TRBV7-8; 8 positions agree with TRBD1. CDR1 and CDR2 from the germline V gene are SGHVS and FQNEAQ. CDR3 size: 16 residues. After removal of 1 base from V and 2 bases from J, the junction contained 7 bases not matched to a gene.

This chain links TRBV12-5 with TRBJ1-5; D gene ambiguous. This CDR3 is 13 amino acids long. Germline-derived CDR1 and CDR2 are LGHNT and FRNRAP. Trimming removed 2 bases at V and 6 bases at J, with 8 bases between. The CDR3 nucleotides are TGTGCTAGTGGTTTGCTGGCCACTCAGCCCCAGCATTTT. Translating gives CASGLLATQPQHF. Based on the CDR3 plus reference TRBV12-5 and TRBJ1-5, the full variable domain is DARVTQTPRHKVTEMGQEVTMRCQPILGHNTVFWYRQTMMQGLELLAYFRNRAPLDDSGMPKDRFSAEMPDATLATLKIQPSEPRDSAVYFCASGLLATQPQHFGDGTRLSIL.